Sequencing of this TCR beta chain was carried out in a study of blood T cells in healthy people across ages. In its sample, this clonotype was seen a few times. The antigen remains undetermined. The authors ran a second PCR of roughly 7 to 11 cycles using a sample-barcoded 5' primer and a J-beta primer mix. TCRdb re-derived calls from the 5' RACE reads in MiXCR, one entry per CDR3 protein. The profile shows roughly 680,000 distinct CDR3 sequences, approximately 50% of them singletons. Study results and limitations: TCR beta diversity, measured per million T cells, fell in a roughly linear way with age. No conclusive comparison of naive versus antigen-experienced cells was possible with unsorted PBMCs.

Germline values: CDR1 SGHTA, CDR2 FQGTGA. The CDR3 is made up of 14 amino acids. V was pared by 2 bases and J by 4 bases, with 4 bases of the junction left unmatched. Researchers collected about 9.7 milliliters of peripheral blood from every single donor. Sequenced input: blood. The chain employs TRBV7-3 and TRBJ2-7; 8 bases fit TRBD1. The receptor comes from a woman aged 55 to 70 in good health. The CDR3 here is CASSLQGQVYEQYF. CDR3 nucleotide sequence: TGTGCCAGCAGCTTACAGGGACAGGTATACGAGCAGTACTTC.